This TCR beta chain was obtained from a study of blood T cell repertoires in COVID-19. Study context: Samples representing acute and convalescent COVID-19 were sourced from the United States, Italy and Spain. The cDNA or gDNA used as material had been derived from T cells, B-cell-depleted T cells, or PBMCs.

The CDR3 runs to 15 residues. Looked up from germline, CDR1 is SGDLS and CDR2 is YYNGEE. Unmatched junction bases numbered 10, after V lost 3 bases and J lost 10 bases. As processed by the authors: Nucleated cell number was recorded as an estimate derived from reference gene primer amplification. Profiled with immunoSEQ multiplex PCR; TCRdb holds only in-frame clones, not every one. That table gives V, J and clone size, and the DNA gave D and trimming. The repertoire includes about 140,000 clones, roughly 80% of them detected once, and roughly 6.5% sits in the top ten. The specimen was peripheral blood. The genes are TRBV9 and TRBJ1-4; 9 bases line up with TRBD1. This sequence originates from a human donor in a cohort sampled during active COVID-19. Here the CDR3 reads CASSAATGGEGKLFF. In DNA form, the CDR3 reads TGTGCCAGCAGCGCCGCCACAGGGGGCGAGGGAAAACTGTTTTTT.